This TCR beta chain appears in the sequencing data of a study of technical replicates of blood from a few donors. The table came from immunoSEQ multiplex PCR; TCRdb's copy has only in-frame clones and leaves some out. The data show tens of thousands of clones, with over 90% seen just once and 0.34% held by the top ten. Germline trimming cut 2 bases from V and 13 bases from J; bases unmatched to any gene: 5. The CDR3 is 13 amino acids. CDR1 SNHLY and CDR2 FYNNEI come from the germline V gene. V is TRBV2 and J is TRBJ2-1; 10 nucleotides agree with TRBD1. The origin of this receptor is a human donor in good health. The sequenced material came from T cells isolated from PBMCs. This CDR3 is CASSELGQGDQFF. The DNA for the CDR3 is TGTGCCAGCAGTGAATTAGGACAGGGGGATCAGTTCTTC.